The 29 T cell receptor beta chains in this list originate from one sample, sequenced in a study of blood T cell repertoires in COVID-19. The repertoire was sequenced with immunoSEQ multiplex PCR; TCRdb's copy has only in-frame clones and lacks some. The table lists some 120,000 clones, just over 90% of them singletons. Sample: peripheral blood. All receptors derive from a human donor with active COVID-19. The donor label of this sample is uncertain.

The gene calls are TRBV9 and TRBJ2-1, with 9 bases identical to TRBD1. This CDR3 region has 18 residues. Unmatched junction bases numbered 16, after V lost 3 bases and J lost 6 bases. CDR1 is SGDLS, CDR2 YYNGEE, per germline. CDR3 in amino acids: CASSEGAGTGYVGNEQFF. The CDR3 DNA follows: TGTGCCAGCAGCGAGGGGGCGGGGACAGGGTATGTTGGCAATGAGCAGTTCTTC. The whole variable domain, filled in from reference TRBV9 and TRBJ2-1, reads DSGVTQTPKHLITATGQRVTLRCSPRSGDLSVYWYQQSLDQGLQFLIQYYNGEERAKGNILERFSAQQFPDLHSELNLSSLELGDSALYFCASSEGAGTGYVGNEQFFGPGTRLTVL.

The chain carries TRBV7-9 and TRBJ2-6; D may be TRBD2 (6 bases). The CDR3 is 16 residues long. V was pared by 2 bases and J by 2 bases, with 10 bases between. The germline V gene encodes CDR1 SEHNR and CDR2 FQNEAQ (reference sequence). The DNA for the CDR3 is TGTGCCAGCAGCTTATTGTCGGGGGCTGGGGCCAACGTCCTGACTTTC. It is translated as CASSLLSGAGANVLTF.

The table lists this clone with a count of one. CDR3 amino acids: CASSRRRTGLGDNSPLHF. CDR3 nucleotides: TGTGCCAGCAGCCGACGAAGGACAGGTCTCGGAGATAATTCACCCCTCCACTTT. The chain carries TRBV28 and TRBJ1-6, with 7 bases fitting TRBD1. Looked up from germline, CDR1 is MDHEN and CDR2 is SYDVKM. The CDR3 contains 18 residues. V shed 6 bases, J shed 5 bases, and the junction held 16 bases outside the gene matches.

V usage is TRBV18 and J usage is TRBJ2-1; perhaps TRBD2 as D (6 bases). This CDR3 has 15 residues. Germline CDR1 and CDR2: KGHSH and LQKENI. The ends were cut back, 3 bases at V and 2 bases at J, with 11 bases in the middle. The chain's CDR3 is CASSPGRGPYNEQFF. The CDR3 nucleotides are TGTGCCAGCTCACCTGGGCGGGGCCCCTACAATGAGCAGTTCTTC.

The CDR3 reads CASSLAQVRNYGYTF. In nucleotides, the CDR3 is TGTGCCAGCAGCTTAGCACAGGTCCGTAACTATGGCTACACCTTC. This rearrangement joins TRBV7-8 to TRBJ1-2; D is possibly TRBD1 (5 bases). The V end was cut by 0 bases, the J end by 1 base, with 9 bases between. CDR1 SGHVS and CDR2 FQNEAQ come from the germline V gene. CDR3 length equals 15 residues.

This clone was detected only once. CDR3 loop: CASSLGGLAGTYEQYF. CDR3 DNA sequence: TGTGCCAGCAGCTTAGGCGGACTAGCGGGGACCTACGAGCAGTACTTC. The V gene is TRBV7-2, the J gene TRBJ2-7; 12 positions match TRBD2. This CDR3 comprises 16 residues. Germline V gene lookup returns CDR1 SGHTA and CDR2 FQGNSA. V lost 1 base, J lost 2 bases, and 3 bases stayed unmatched.

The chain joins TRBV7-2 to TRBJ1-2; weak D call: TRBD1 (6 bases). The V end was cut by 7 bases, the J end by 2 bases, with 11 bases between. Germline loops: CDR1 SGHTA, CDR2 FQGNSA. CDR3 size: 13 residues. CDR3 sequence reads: CASTPTGNYGYTF. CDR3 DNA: TGTGCCAGCACCCCCACAGGGAACTATGGCTACACCTTC.

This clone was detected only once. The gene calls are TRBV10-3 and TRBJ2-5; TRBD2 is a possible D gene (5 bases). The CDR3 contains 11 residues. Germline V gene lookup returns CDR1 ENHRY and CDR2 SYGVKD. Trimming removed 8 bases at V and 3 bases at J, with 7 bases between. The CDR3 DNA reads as TGTGCCATCGGACTGAAAGAGACCCAGTACTTC. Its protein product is CAIGLKETQYF.

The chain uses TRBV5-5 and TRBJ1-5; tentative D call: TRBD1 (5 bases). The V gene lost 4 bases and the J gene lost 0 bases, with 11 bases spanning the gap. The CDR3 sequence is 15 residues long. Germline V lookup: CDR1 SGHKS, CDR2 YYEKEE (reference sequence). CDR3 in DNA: TGTGCCAGCAGCAAGACAGCTAGTAGCAATCAGCCCCAGCATTTT. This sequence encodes CASSKTASSNQPQHF.

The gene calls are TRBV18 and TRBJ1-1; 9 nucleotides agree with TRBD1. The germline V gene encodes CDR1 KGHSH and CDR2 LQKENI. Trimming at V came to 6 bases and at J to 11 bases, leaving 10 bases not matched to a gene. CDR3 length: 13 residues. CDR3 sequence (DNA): TGTGCCAGCTCCCCCGGACAGGGGCTTCCCGCTTTCTTT. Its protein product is CASSPGQGLPAFF.

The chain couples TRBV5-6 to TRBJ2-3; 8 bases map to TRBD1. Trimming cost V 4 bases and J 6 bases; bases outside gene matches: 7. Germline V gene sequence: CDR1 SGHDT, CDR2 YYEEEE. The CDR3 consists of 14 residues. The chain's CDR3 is CASSLRTGRDTQYF. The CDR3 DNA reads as TGTGCCAGCAGCCTAAGGACAGGGCGGGATACGCAGTATTTT.

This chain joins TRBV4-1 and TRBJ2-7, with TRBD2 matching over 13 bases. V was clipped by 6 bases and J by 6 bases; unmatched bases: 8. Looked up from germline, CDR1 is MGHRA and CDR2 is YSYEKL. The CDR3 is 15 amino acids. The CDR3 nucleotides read TGCGCCAGCAGGCCAACTAGCGGGGGGGCGTCCGAGCAGTACTTC. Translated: CASRPTSGGASEQYF.

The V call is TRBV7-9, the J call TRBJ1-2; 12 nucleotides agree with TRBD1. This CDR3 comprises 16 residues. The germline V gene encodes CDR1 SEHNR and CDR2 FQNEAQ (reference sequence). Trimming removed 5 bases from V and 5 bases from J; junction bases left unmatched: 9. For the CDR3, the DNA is TGTGCCAGCAGCCCGTCGGGACAGGGGGCGGCGTATGGCTACACCTTC. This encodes CASSPSGQGAAYGYTF. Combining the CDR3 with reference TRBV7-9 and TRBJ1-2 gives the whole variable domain DTGVSQNPRHKITKRGQNVTFRCDPISEHNRLYWYRQTLGQGPEFLTYFQNEAQLEKSRLLSDRFSAERPKGSFSTLEIQRTEQGDSAMYLCASSPSGQGAAYGYTFGSGTRLTVV.

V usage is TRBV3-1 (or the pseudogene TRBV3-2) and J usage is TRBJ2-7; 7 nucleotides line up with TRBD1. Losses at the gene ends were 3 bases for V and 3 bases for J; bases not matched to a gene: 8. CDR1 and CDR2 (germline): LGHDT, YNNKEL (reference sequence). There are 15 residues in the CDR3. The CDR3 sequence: CASSQRTGVDYEQYF. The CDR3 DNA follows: TGTGCCAGCAGCCAGCGAACAGGGGTTGACTACGAGCAGTACTTC.

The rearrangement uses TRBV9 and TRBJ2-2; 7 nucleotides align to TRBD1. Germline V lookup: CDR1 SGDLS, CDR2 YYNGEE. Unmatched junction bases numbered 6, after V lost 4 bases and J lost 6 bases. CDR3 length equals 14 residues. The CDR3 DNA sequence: TGTGCCAGCAGCCCGGGGACAGTTCCCGGGGAGCTGTTTTTT. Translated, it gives CASSPGTVPGELFF.

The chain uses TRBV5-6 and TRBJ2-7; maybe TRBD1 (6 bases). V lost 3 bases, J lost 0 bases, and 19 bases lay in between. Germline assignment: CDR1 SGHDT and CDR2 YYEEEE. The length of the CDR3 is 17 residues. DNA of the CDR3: TGTGCCAGCAGCTCTATCGGACAGCTCTACAGCTCCTACGAGCAGTACTTC. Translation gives CASSSIGQLYSSYEQYF.

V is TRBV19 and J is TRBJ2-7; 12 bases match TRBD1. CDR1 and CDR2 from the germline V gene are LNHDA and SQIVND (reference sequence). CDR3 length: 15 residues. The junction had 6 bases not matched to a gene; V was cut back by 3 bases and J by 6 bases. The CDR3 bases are TGTGCCAGTAGTATGGGACAGGGGGCTTCAGGCGAGCAGTACTTC. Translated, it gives CASSMGQGASGEQYF.

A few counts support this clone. The CDR3 spells CASSQGSSYGYTF. The CDR3 bases are TGTGCCAGCAGCCAAGGCAGTTCCTATGGCTACACCTTC. The chain combines TRBV14 with TRBJ1-2; D unresolved. Germline CDR1 reads SGHDN; CDR2 reads FVKESK. The V gene lost 1 base and the J gene lost 4 bases, with 7 bases spanning the gap. This CDR3 is 13 amino acids long.

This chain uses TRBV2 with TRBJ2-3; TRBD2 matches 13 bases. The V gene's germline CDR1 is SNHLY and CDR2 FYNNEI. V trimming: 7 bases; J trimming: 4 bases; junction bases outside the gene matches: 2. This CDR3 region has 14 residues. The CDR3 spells CASMGTSGADTQYF. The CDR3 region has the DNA TGTGCCAGCATGGGGACTAGCGGGGCAGATACGCAGTATTTT.

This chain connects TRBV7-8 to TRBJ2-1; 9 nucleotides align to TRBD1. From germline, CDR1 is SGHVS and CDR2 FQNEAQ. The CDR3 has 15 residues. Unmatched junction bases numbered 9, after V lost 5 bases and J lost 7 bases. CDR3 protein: CASSRGTGWTNEQFF. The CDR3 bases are TGTGCCAGCAGCCGAGGGACAGGGTGGACGAATGAGCAGTTCTTC.

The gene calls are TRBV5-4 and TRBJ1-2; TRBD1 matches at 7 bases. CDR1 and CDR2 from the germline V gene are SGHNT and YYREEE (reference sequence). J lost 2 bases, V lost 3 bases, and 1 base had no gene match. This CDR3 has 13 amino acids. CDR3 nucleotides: TGTGCCAGCAGCTCGGGACAGAACTATGGCTACACCTTC. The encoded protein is CASSSGQNYGYTF.

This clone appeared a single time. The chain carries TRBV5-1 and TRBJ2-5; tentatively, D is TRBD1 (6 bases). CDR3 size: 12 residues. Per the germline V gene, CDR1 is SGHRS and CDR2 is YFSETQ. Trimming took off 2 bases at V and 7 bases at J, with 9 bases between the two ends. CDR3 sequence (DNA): TGCGCCAGCAGCTTTGCAGGGGTGACCCAGTACTTC. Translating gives CASSFAGVTQYF.

The CDR3, as DNA: TGTGCCAGCAGCTTTATCGCCGCGGGGTACGAGCAGTACTTC. Translated: CASSFIAAGYEQYF. The gene calls are TRBV11-2 and TRBJ2-7, with D maybe TRBD2 (6 bases). V was pared by 3 bases and J by 4 bases, with 13 bases between. This CDR3 spans 14 amino acids. Germline loops: CDR1 SGHAT, CDR2 FQNNGV.

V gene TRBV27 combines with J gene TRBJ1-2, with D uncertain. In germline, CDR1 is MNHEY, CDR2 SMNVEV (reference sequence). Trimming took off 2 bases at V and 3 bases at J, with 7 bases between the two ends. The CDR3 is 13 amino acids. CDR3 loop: CASSLRLDYGYTF. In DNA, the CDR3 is TGTGCCAGCAGTTTACGACTGGACTATGGCTACACCTTC.

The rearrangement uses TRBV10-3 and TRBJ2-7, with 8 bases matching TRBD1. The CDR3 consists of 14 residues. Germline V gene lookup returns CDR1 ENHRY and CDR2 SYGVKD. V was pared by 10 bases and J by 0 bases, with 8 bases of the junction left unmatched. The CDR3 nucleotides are TGTGCCAGCGAAGGGGGGACAGGCTCCTACGAGCAGTACTTC. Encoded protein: CASEGGTGSYEQYF.

The CDR3 DNA reads as TGTGCCAGCAGCGTAGGGCTGGGGGGGAACACTGAAGCTTTCTTT. This sequence encodes CASSVGLGGNTEAFF. The chain carries TRBV9 and TRBJ1-1, with D possibly TRBD1 on 5 matching bases. Germline lookup yields CDR1 SGDLS and CDR2 YYNGEE. Trimming removed 0 bases from V and 1 base from J, with 10 bases in between. This CDR3 comprises 15 residues. The full variable domain, completed using reference TRBV9 and TRBJ1-1, is DSGVTQTPKHLITATGQRVTLRCSPRSGDLSVYWYQQSLDQGLQFLIQYYNGEERAKGNILERFSAQQFPDLHSELNLSSLELGDSALYFCASSVGLGGNTEAFFGQGTRLTVV.

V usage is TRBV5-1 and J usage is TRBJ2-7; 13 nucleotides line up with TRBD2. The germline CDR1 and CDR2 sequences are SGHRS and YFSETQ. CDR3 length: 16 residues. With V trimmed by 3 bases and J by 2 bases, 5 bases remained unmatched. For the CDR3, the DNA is TGCGCCAGCAGCTCGGGACTAGCGGGGACCACCTACGAGCAGTACTTC. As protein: CASSSGLAGTTYEQYF.

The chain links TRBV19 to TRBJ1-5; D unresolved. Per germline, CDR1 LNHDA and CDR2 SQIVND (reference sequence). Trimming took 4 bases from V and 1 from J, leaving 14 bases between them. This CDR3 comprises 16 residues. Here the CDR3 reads CASSRAGPGSNQPQHF. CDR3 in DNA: TGTGCCAGTAGTAGGGCGGGCCCGGGGAGCAATCAGCCCCAGCATTTT. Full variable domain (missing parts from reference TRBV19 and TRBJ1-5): DGGITQSPKYLFRKEGQNVTLSCEQNLNHDAMYWYRQDPGQGLRLIYYSQIVNDFQKGDIAEGYSVSREKKESFPLTVTSAQKNPTAFYLCASSRAGPGSNQPQHFGDGTRLSIL.

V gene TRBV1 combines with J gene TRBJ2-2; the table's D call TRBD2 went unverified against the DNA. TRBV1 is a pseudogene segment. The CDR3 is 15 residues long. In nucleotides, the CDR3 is TGCACCAGCAGCACCGGGACTACTTACACCGGGGAGCTGTTTTTT. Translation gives CTSSTGTTYTGELFF.